These 32 T cell receptor beta chains came from one sample sequenced in a study of blood T cell repertoires in COVID-19. Method: immunoSEQ multiplex PCR; TCRdb's copy keeps in-frame clones and lacks some. The sample consists of under 85,000 clones, approximately 86% of them appearing once. Sequenced input: peripheral blood. The receptors come from a human donor in a cohort sampled during active COVID-19.

This clone was seen once. The rearrangement joins TRBV4-1 to TRBJ2-7; D is unclear. Germline V gene sequence: CDR1 MGHRA, CDR2 YSYEKL. V lost 0 bases to trimming and J lost 6 bases, with 12 bases between them. CDR3 length: 14 residues. In DNA, the CDR3 is TGCGCCAGCAGCCAAGAGTGGTACGCGAGCGAGCAGTACTTC. This codes for CASSQEWYASEQYF.

CDR3 nucleotides: TGTGCCAGCAGCCCTCGGAGCGTACGACCGAACACTGAAGCTTTCTTT. It is translated as CASSPRSVRPNTEAFF. This chain connects TRBV7-2 to TRBJ1-1; D gene uncertain. The CDR3 covers 16 residues. Trimming shortened V by 5 bases and J by 1 base, and 17 bases separated the two germline ends. Germline V gene lookup returns CDR1 SGHTA and CDR2 FQGNSA.

J is TRBJ1-1 and V is TRBV7-2; no clear D. Germline V gene sequence: CDR1 SGHTA, CDR2 FQGNSA. V lost 5 bases to trimming and J lost 10 bases, with 11 bases between them. The CDR3 covers 11 residues. The DNA of the CDR3 is TGTGCCAGCAGCCTCGGGTCGGTAGCTTTCTTT. It codes for CASSLGSVAFF.

This CDR3 is CASSVTSSGGELFF. DNA for the CDR3: TGTGCCAGCAGCGTAACTAGCTCGGGCGGGGAGCTGTTTTTT. The chain combines TRBV7-2 with TRBJ2-2, with a tentative D call TRBD2 (6 bases). Germline CDR1 reads SGHTA; CDR2 reads FQGNSA. Trimming left V 5 bases short and J 7 bases short, with 14 bases between. This CDR3 region has 14 residues. Drawing the rest from reference TRBV7-2 and TRBJ2-2, the complete variable domain is GAGVSQSPSNKVTEKGKDVELRCDPISGHTALYWYRQSLGQGLEFLIYFQGNSAPDKSGLPSDRFSAERTGGSVSTLTIQRTQQEDSAVYLCASSVTSSGGELFFGEGSRLTVL.

This chain uses TRBV3-1 (or the pseudogene TRBV3-2) with TRBJ1-2, with a weak D call TRBD1 (5 bases). The CDR3 has 14 residues. Trimming left V 4 bases short and J 7 bases short, with 16 bases between. Germline V gene lookup returns CDR1 LGHDT and CDR2 YNNKEL (reference sequence). CDR3 sequence: CASSPGPGWGGYTF. Here the CDR3 DNA reads TGTGCCAGCAGCCCCGGTCCAGGGTGGGGTGGCTACACCTTC.

This clone was observed a single time. V is TRBV5-8 and J is TRBJ2-7; 8 bases agree with TRBD2. Germline CDR1 reads SGHTS; CDR2 reads YDEGEE. Unmatched junction bases numbered 2, after V lost 0 bases and J lost 3 bases. There are 14 residues in the CDR3. The CDR3 here is CASSLVAGGYEQYF. In DNA, the CDR3 is TGTGCCAGCAGCTTGGTCGCGGGGGGCTACGAGCAGTACTTC.

This chain links TRBV19 with TRBJ2-7; 9 positions match TRBD2. The CDR3 is 16 residues long. Per the germline V gene, CDR1 is LNHDA and CDR2 is SQIVND (reference sequence). J lost 2 bases, V lost 6 bases, and 11 bases had no gene match. CDR3 coding DNA: TGTGCCAGTAGCCTTTCTGTGGCGGGGGGGCCCTACGAGCAGTACTTC. This sequence encodes CASSLSVAGGPYEQYF.

V and J are TRBV6-6 and TRBJ1-1; perhaps TRBD1 as D (5 bases). V lost 1 base and J 8 bases, leaving 14 bases between the germline ends. The germline V gene encodes CDR1 MNHNY and CDR2 SVGAGI (reference sequence). This CDR3 has 14 residues. CDR3: CASSYYQGQYEAFF. In nucleotides, the CDR3 is TGTGCCAGCAGTTACTATCAGGGCCAATACGAAGCTTTCTTT.

The chain couples TRBV5-6 to TRBJ2-5; no clear D. This CDR3 spans 14 amino acids. Germline V gene sequence: CDR1 SGHDT, CDR2 YYEEEE. The germline V and J ends were trimmed by 0 bases and 10 bases, with 16 bases remaining between them. The CDR3 DNA reads TGTGCCAGCAGCTTGGAGGCTAGTAGTAAGAACCAGTACTTC. This gives the protein CASSLEASSKNQYF.

V usage is TRBV7-9 and J usage is TRBJ1-1, with a possible D match to TRBD1 (5 bases). CDR3 size: 13 residues. Germline CDR1 reads SEHNR; CDR2 reads FQNEAQ (reference sequence). Trimming pared 7 bases from V and 6 bases from J, leaving 15 bases between. This CDR3 is CASKFQGVAEAFF. In nucleotides, the CDR3 is TGTGCCAGCAAGTTCCAAGGGGTCGCTGAAGCTTTCTTT.

About this clone: It is unclear where the CDR3 begins or ends on the DNA, so no DNA is shown, and the CDR3 is as TCRdb lists it. This chain joins TRBV6-2 or TRBV6-3 and TRBJ2-2; the table assigns TRBD2, which was not confirmed against the DNA. Germline assignment: CDR1 MNHEY and CDR2 SVGEGT. The length of the CDR3 is 16 amino acids, counting both ends. The CDR3 loop reads CASSSSGLAGPGELFF.

The CDR3 coding sequence is TGTGCCAGCAGGCGTGGTCTCGAGCAGTACTTC. Translating gives CASRRGLEQYF. The J gene is TRBJ2-7, the V gene TRBV27; D remains unclear. The CDR3 is 11 amino acids. The V end was cut by 6 bases, the J end by 6 bases, with 9 bases between. Looked up from germline, CDR1 is MNHEY and CDR2 is SMNVEV (reference sequence).

The V and J genes are TRBV7-2 and TRBJ1-1, with D possibly matching TRBD1 (5 bases). V shed 1 base and J shed 4 bases, with 10 bases lying between them. The CDR3 is made up of 14 amino acids. The germline V gene encodes CDR1 SGHTA and CDR2 FQGNSA. CDR3 nucleotide sequence: TGTGCCAGCAGCTTAGTTTGGGGCGGCACTGAAGCTTTCTTT. This translates into CASSLVWGGTEAFF.

The chain recombines TRBV28 with TRBJ2-1, with 12 bases that match TRBD1. The CDR3 has 18 amino acids. Trimming cost V 5 bases and J 7 bases; bases outside gene matches: 15. Germline CDR1 reads MDHEN; CDR2 reads SYDVKM. Here the CDR3 reads CASSLRVVGQGARNEQFF. DNA of the CDR3: TGTGCCAGCAGTCTGCGGGTCGTGGGACAGGGGGCGAGGAATGAGCAGTTCTTC.

This sequence joins TRBV9 and TRBJ2-7, with a possible D match to TRBD2 (7 bases). The CDR3 has 14 amino acids. The ends were cut back, 3 bases at V and 2 bases at J, with 12 bases in the middle. In germline, CDR1 is SGDLS, CDR2 YYNGEE. The CDR3: CASSGGGAAYEQYF. DNA of the CDR3: TGTGCCAGCAGCGGTGGGGGGGCTGCCTACGAGCAGTACTTC.

The V gene is TRBV18, the J gene TRBJ1-1; perhaps TRBD1 as D (6 bases). This CDR3 contains 13 residues. Germline V CDR1 and CDR2: KGHSH, LQKENI. V shed 4 bases and J shed 3 bases, with 9 bases lying between them. The CDR3 nucleotides read TGTGCCAGCTCACTCCACAGGGACACTGAAGCTTTCTTT. Its protein is CASSLHRDTEAFF.

This chain connects TRBV2 to TRBJ2-3; tentative D call: TRBD1 (6 bases). Looked up from germline, CDR1 is SNHLY and CDR2 is FYNNEI. The CDR3 covers 14 residues. Trimming took 8 bases from V and 0 from J, leaving 12 bases between them. The DNA for the CDR3 is TGTGCCAGCCCCCAGGGGATCAGCACAGATACGCAGTATTTT. Its translation is CASPQGISTDTQYF.

The CDR3 DNA is TGTGCCAGCAGTTTAAGACAGAACTATGGCTACACCTTC. As protein: CASSLRQNYGYTF. The gene calls are TRBV12-3 or TRBV12-4 and TRBJ1-2; D may be TRBD1 (5 bases). The V end lost 2 bases, the J end lost 2 bases, and 6 bases lay between the germline ends. This CDR3 region has 13 residues.

This sequence joins TRBV6-1 and TRBJ1-5; TRBD1 might be the D (5 bases). Trimming removed 0 bases from V and 3 bases from J, with 6 bases in between. Germline CDR1 MNHNS, CDR2 SASEGT. The CDR3 spans 14 residues. The CDR3 DNA is TGTGCCAGCAGTGAAGCACAGGCCAATCAGCCCCAGCATTTT. Translated: CASSEAQANQPQHF.

V is TRBV19 and J is TRBJ1-4; no definite D call. Trimming stripped 5 bases from V and 8 bases from J, with 15 bases between. Looked up from germline, CDR1 is LNHDA and CDR2 is SQIVND (reference sequence). CDR3 length: 14 residues. This CDR3 is CASSVLVVGEKLFF. The CDR3 DNA reads as TGTGCCAGTAGTGTCTTGGTGGTGGGCGAAAAACTGTTTTTT.

V is TRBV10-3 and J is TRBJ2-1, with TRBD1 matching over 7 bases. Trimming removed 6 bases from V and 2 bases from J; junction bases left unmatched: 4. Germline lookup yields CDR1 ENHRY and CDR2 SYGVKD. This CDR3 has 14 amino acids. DNA of the CDR3: TGTGCCATCAGACAGGGGCTAACCTACAATGAGCAGTTCTTC. This encodes CAIRQGLTYNEQFF.

The CDR3 sequence: CASSYSRKLNTEAFF. The CDR3 DNA is TGTGCCAGCAGTTACTCGAGAAAGCTGAACACTGAAGCTTTCTTT. J is TRBJ1-1 and V is TRBV6-5; D gene uncertain. CDR3 length: 15 amino acids. CDR1 is MNHEY, CDR2 SVGAGI, per germline. Trimming left V 0 bases short and J 0 bases short, with 8 bases between.

This clone was counted a few times. This chain uses TRBV5-5 with TRBJ2-2; maybe TRBD2 (6 bases). Trimming left V 0 bases short and J 3 bases short, with 15 bases between. In germline, CDR1 is SGHKS, CDR2 YYEKEE (reference sequence). The CDR3 consists of 17 residues. The CDR3 spells CASSLEYPGRYTGELFF. CDR3 DNA sequence: TGTGCCAGCAGCTTGGAGTATCCAGGGAGGTACACCGGGGAGCTGTTTTTT.

This chain joins TRBV7-2 and TRBJ2-7; D is possibly TRBD2 (5 bases). CDR1 is SGHTA, CDR2 FQGNSA, per germline. The CDR3 runs to 15 residues. V was pared by 6 bases and J by 2 bases, with 17 bases between. DNA for the CDR3: TGTGCCAGCAGTTGGAAGGGAGACCCCACCTACGAGCAGTACTTC. Translated: CASSWKGDPTYEQYF. Full variable domain (outside the CDR3, taken from reference TRBV7-2 and TRBJ2-7): GAGVSQSPSNKVTEKGKDVELRCDPISGHTALYWYRQSLGQGLEFLIYFQGNSAPDKSGLPSDRFSAERTGGSVSTLTIQRTQQEDSAVYLCASSWKGDPTYEQYFGPGTRLTVT.

The rearrangement uses TRBV19 and TRBJ1-5, with TRBD1 matching over 8 bases. V trimming: 7 bases; J trimming: 5 bases; junction bases outside the gene matches: 13. Looked up from germline, CDR1 is LNHDA and CDR2 is SQIVND (reference sequence). The CDR3 runs to 16 residues. The CDR3: CASNYVWDRNYQPQHF. The CDR3 nucleotides read TGTGCCAGTAATTATGTATGGGACAGGAACTATCAGCCCCAGCATTTT.

In regard to this clone: The sample holds other DNA sequences that translate to the same CDR3. The chain recombines TRBV3-1 (or the pseudogene TRBV3-2) with TRBJ1-5; D unclear. The CDR3 totals 13 residues. Germline V CDR1 and CDR2: LGHDT, YNNKEL (reference sequence). V was clipped by 0 bases and J by 10 bases, with 10 bases between them. CDR3 nucleotides: TGTGCCAGCAGCCAAGACAGGCGTCAACCCCAGCATTTT. This sequence encodes CASSQDRRQPQHF.

This rearrangement joins TRBV7-9 to TRBJ2-3, with D perhaps matching TRBD2 (5 bases). V lost 2 bases, J lost 2 bases, and 11 bases lay in between. Germline V gives CDR1 SEHNR, CDR2 FQNEAQ (reference sequence). This CDR3 region has 15 residues. CDR3 residues: CASSLNRGPTDTQYF. The CDR3 DNA reads as TGTGCCAGCAGCTTAAATCGGGGTCCCACAGATACGCAGTATTTT.

The V and J genes are TRBV5-1 and TRBJ2-7; D is possibly TRBD1 (6 bases). Germline V gene lookup returns CDR1 SGHRS and CDR2 YFSETQ. The CDR3 contains 18 residues. V was shortened by 0 bases and J by 1 base, with 20 bases between the two germline ends. CDR3 coding DNA: TGCGCCAGCAGCTTGGGTCAGGGGACCCCCATCCTATCCTACGAGCAGTACTTC. This codes for CASSLGQGTPILSYEQYF.

The chain links TRBV5-6 to TRBJ2-5; 10 positions match TRBD1. This CDR3 spans 14 amino acids. V was pared by 4 bases and J by 2 bases, with 2 bases of the junction left unmatched. Germline V CDR1 and CDR2: SGHDT, YYEEEE. The CDR3 DNA reads as TGTGCCAGCAGCGGGACAGGGGTACAAGAGACCCAGTACTTC. Translating gives CASSGTGVQETQYF.

V gene TRBV29-1 combines with J gene TRBJ1-2; 8 nucleotides align to TRBD1. The CDR3 is 12 residues long. The V and J ends lost 5 bases and 2 bases, in that order; junction bases with no gene match: 1. CDR1 and CDR2 (germline): SQVTM, ANQGSEA. Here the CDR3 reads CSVRQGNYGYTF. The CDR3 DNA reads TGCAGCGTTAGACAGGGGAACTATGGCTACACCTTC. Full variable domain (outside the CDR3, taken from reference TRBV29-1 and TRBJ1-2): SAVISQKPSRDICQRGTSLTIQCQVDSQVTMMFWYRQQPGQSLTLIATANQGSEATYESGFVIDKFPISRPNLTFSTLTVSNMSPEDSSIYLCSVRQGNYGYTFGSGTRLTVV.

J is TRBJ2-1 and V is TRBV9; tentatively, D is TRBD1 (8 bases). Between the trimmed V and J ends, which lost 3 bases and 5 bases, there was a span of 21 bases. Germline CDR1 SGDLS, CDR2 YYNGEE. The CDR3 sequence is 17 residues long. DNA of the CDR3: TGTGCCAGCAGCGCCTACTCAGGGGGCGCGGGGGACAATGAGCAGTTCTTC. Protein product: CASSAYSGGAGDNEQFF.

V usage is TRBV18 and J usage is TRBJ2-7; weak D call: TRBD2 (5 bases). CDR1 and CDR2 from the germline V gene are KGHSH and LQKENI. The CDR3 extends over 13 amino acids. Deletions cut 5 bases from V and 6 bases from J, with 14 bases between. CDR3 amino acids: CASSITGRGEQYF. Written as DNA, the CDR3 is TGTGCCAGCTCAATAACCGGACGGGGCGAGCAGTACTTC.